This T cell receptor (beta chain) was sequenced in a study of control samples from healthy donors and cancer patients. Generated by immunoSEQ multiplex PCR, the TCRdb table keeps only in-frame clones and is missing some. The table lists 90,000 to 100,000 clones, approximately 90% of them singletons, with about 4% in the top ten. This CDR3 is built from 14 residues. Between the trimmed V and J ends, which lost 4 bases and 5 bases, there was a span of 11 bases. The germline V gene encodes CDR1 SEHNR and CDR2 FQNEAQ (reference sequence). The rearrangement links TRBV7-9 to TRBJ1-4; D might be TRBD1 (5 bases). This clonotype was obtained from a woman between 18 and 29 years old in good health. The sequenced sample consisted of blood. The CDR3 DNA sequence: TGTGCCAGCAGCTCGACAGCCTGGAATGAAAAACTGTTTTTT. Translation gives CASSSTAWNEKLFF.